The 9 T cell receptor beta chains below come from one sample, sequenced in a study of blood T cell repertoires in COVID-19 (dated by TCRdb to 2019 to 2021). The library was prepared using the immunoSEQ multiplex PCR assay. Held by TCRdb, this immuneACCESS table contains in-frame sequences only and omits some clones. Under half of the omission traces to an unresolved V gene where checked; the cause of the rest is unknown. The sample has roughly 87,000 clones on record, around 89% of them singletons. The ten largest clonotypes hold over 0.45% of the sample. The specimen was peripheral blood. The receptors shown here come from a man aged 55 to 69 with acute or convalescent COVID-19.

The chain recombines TRBV19 with TRBJ2-7; 10 bases are shared with TRBD1. Germline-derived CDR1 and CDR2 are LNHDA and SQIVND (reference sequence). Trimming took 5 bases from V and 4 from J; bases not matched to a gene: 11. This CDR3 has 16 residues. CDR3 DNA: TGTGCCAGTAGTGCCCAGCAGGGGACAGGGGAATACGAGCAGTACTTC. Translating gives CASSAQQGTGEYEQYF.

The J gene is TRBJ2-3, the V gene TRBV28, with 15 bases aligning to TRBD2. CDR3 length: 17 residues. Germline V gene lookup returns CDR1 MDHEN and CDR2 SYDVKM. With 4 bases clipped from V and 4 bases from J, the junction kept 6 bases outside the gene matches. Here the CDR3 reads CASSSGLAGGQSDTQYF. The CDR3 DNA reads TGTGCCAGCAGTTCAGGACTAGCGGGGGGGCAGTCAGATACGCAGTATTTT.

The genes are TRBV6-5 and TRBJ2-6; weak D call: TRBD1 (5 bases). V lost 2 bases and J lost 2, with 10 bases in between. In germline, CDR1 is MNHEY, CDR2 SVGAGI. The CDR3 is 16 residues long. The CDR3 spells CASSYGVRAGANVLTF. In nucleotides, the CDR3 is TGTGCCAGCAGTTACGGGGTCAGGGCTGGGGCCAACGTCCTGACTTTC.

In this sample, this clone turned up a few times. The chain uses TRBV14 and TRBJ1-1; possible D gene TRBD1, 5 bases. This CDR3 region has 15 residues. Germline V lookup: CDR1 SGHDN, CDR2 FVKESK. The V gene lost 5 bases and the J gene lost 0 bases, with 13 bases spanning the gap. This CDR3 is CASSKAGNMNTEAFF. The CDR3 DNA follows: TGTGCCAGCAGCAAGGCAGGGAACATGAACACTGAAGCTTTCTTT.

The chain uses TRBV12-3 or TRBV12-4 and TRBJ2-2; no clear D gene. Between the trimmed V and J ends, which lost 7 bases and 1 base, there was a span of 7 bases. CDR3 length equals 13 residues. CDR3 bases: TGTGCCAGCAAATACAAGAACACCGGGGAGCTGTTTTTT. Its protein product is CASKYKNTGELFF.

The chain links TRBV24-1 to TRBJ2-2, with unresolved D. This CDR3 is built from 13 residues. Trimming left V 0 bases short and J 5 bases short, with 3 bases between. From germline, CDR1 is KGHDR and CDR2 SFDVKD. The CDR3 loop reads CATSDLLTGELFF. CDR3 nucleotides: TGTGCCACCAGTGATTTGCTGACCGGGGAGCTGTTTTTT.

This chain joins TRBV27 and TRBJ2-7; 11 bases agree with TRBD1. Germline-derived CDR1 and CDR2 are MNHEY and SMNVEV (reference sequence). V was clipped by 5 bases and J by 5 bases; unmatched bases: 8. The CDR3 extends over 15 amino acids. In DNA form, the CDR3 reads TGTGCCAGCAGTGATGGGACAGGGGGATCTAACGAGCAGTACTTC. It specifies CASSDGTGGSNEQYF.

The genes are TRBV5-1 and TRBJ1-6; 7 positions match TRBD1. Germline V gene data show CDR1 as SGHRS and CDR2 as YFSETQ. The ends lost 4 bases at V and 2 bases at J; junction bases unmatched: 3. This CDR3 spans 15 amino acids. The CDR3: CASSAGQTYNSPLHF. CDR3 coding DNA: TGCGCCAGCAGCGCGGGACAGACCTATAATTCACCCCTCCACTTT.

The rearrangement uses TRBV27 and TRBJ2-2; 11 bases fit TRBD2. Per the germline V gene, CDR1 is MNHEY and CDR2 is SMNVEV (reference sequence). The CDR3 has 16 amino acids. The trim removed 6 bases at V and 5 bases at J, leaving 8 bases unmatched. The CDR3, as DNA: TGTGCCAGCAGGACCGGAACTAGCGGGAGAACCGGGGAGCTGTTTTTT. Its protein is CASRTGTSGRTGELFF.